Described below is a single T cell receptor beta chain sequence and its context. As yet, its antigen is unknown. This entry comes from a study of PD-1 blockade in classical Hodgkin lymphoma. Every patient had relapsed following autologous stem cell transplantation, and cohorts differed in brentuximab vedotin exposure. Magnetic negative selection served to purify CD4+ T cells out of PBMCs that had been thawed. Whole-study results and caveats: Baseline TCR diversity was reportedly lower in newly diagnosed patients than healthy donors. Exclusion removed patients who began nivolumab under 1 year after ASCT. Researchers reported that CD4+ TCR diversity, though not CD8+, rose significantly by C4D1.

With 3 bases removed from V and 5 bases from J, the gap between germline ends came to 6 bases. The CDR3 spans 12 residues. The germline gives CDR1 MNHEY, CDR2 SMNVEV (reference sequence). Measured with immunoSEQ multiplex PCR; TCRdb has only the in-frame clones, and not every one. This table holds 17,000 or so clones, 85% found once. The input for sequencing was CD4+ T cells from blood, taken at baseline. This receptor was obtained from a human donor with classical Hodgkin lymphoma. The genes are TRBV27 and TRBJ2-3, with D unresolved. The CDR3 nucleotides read TGTGCCAGCAGTTTTTATGGAGATACGCAGTATTTT. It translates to CASSFYGDTQYF.